A selection of T cell receptor beta chains follows, all from one sample in a study of response to subunit inactivated influenza vaccine. TCRdb passed the RT-PCR reads through MiXCR, listing each CDR3 protein once. The table lists 650,000 to 700,000 distinct CDR3 sequences, approximately 14% of them singletons. The source material was PBMCs from blood, sampled 11 to 12 days after vaccination. The receptor source for this set is a man between 50 and 59 years old who received an inactivated influenza vaccine. The CDR3 runs from the conserved cysteine through the conserved F or W. D genes are given only for firm matches. The size of a clone is reported for some rows only, either as once, few or many, or as a class for expanded clones.

D,size,V,J,DNA,CDR3
NA,NA,TRBV7-9,TRBJ2-7,TGTGCCAGCAGCTTAGGAACCTTGGAGCAGTACTTC,CASSLGTLEQYF
NA,many,TRBV4-3,TRBJ1-4,TGCGCCAGCAGCCAAGAACTGCGTGATCAGGTGTTTTTT,CASSQELRDQVFF
TRBD2,few,TRBV7-2,TRBJ2-1,TGTGCCAGCAGCTTAGGGCTAGCGGGACTTCTCGATGAGCAGTTCTTC,CASSLGLAGLLDEQFF
NA,NA,TRBV5-1,TRBJ2-2,TGCGCCAGCACTACCGCAGGGACCTTGAACCGGGAGCTGTTTTTT,CASTTAGTLNRELFF
TRBD2,NA,TRBV7-6,TRBJ2-1,TGTGCCAGCAGCTTTAAGGCGGGAGATCCGAATGAGCAGTTCTTC,CASSFKAGDPNEQFF
TRBD1,NA,TRBV2,TRBJ1-2,TGTGCCAGCAGCAGGGCCCCAGGGGGCTATGGCTACACCTTC,CASSRAPGGYGYTF
NA,NA,TRBV29-1,TRBJ2-5,TGCAGCGTCGCCCGGAGGGCCGCGGAGACCCAGTACTTC,CSVARRAAETQYF
NA,NA,TRBV2,TRBJ2-3,TGTGCCAGCAGCCTACTAGTGGGAGTAAGAGATACGCAGTATTTT,CASSLLVGVRDTQYF
TRBD2,NA,TRBV4-2,TRBJ2-7,TGTGCCAGCAGCCAAGAAAGAGCGGGGGTCTCCTACGAGCAGTACTTC,CASSQERAGVSYEQYF
TRBD2,few,TRBV12-3/TRBV12-4,TRBJ2-7,TGTGCCAGCCGCCTAAGCGGGGGGGCATACGAGCAGTACTTC,CASRLSGGAYEQYF
TRBD1,many,TRBV10-3,TRBJ2-7,TGTGCCGCTGGACAGGGTTACTCCTACGAGCAGTACTTC,CAAGQGYSYEQYF
TRBD1,few,TRBV27,TRBJ1-6,TGTGCCAGCAGTTTAGAGGGGGCAAAGAATTCACCCCTCCACTTT,CASSLEGAKNSPLHF
NA,few,TRBV10-3,TRBJ2-1,TGTGCCATCAGTCCTACTCCCAGGGTAGTCGTGAGCTACAATGAGCAGTTCTTC,CAISPTPRVVVSYNEQFF
TRBD2,NA,TRBV6-1,TRBJ2-7,TGTGCCAGCACTCGGACTAGCGGGAGCTCCTACGAGCAGTACTTC,CASTRTSGSSYEQYF
NA,few,TRBV5-1,TRBJ2-5,TGCGCCAGCAGCCCGACCCATAAAGAGACCCAGTACTTC,CASSPTHKETQYF
TRBD1,many,TRBV7-2,TRBJ1-3,TGTGCCAGCAGCTCCCAGCCGAGACAGGGGTTAACCATATATTTT,CASSSQPRQGLTIYF
TRBD2,NA,TRBV4-3,TRBJ2-3,TGCGCCAGCAGCCAAGGACGGGAGGGCCATGGTCGAGATACGCAGTATTTT,CASSQGREGHGRDTQYF
NA,few,TRBV5-6,TRBJ1-1,TGTGCCAGCAGCTTGGCGGGGGAAGAAGCTTTCTTT,CASSLAGEEAFF
TRBD2,few,TRBV7-2,TRBJ2-1,TGTGCCAGCAGCGCGAGGACTAGCGGGAGCGGTGAGCAGTTCTTC,CASSARTSGSGEQFF
TRBD1,few,TRBV4-3,TRBJ2-5,TGCGCCAGCAGCCAAGATTTTCCTTGGACAGGGGGCGCCGAGACCCAGTACTTC,CASSQDFPWTGGAETQYF
NA,few,TRBV4-3,TRBJ2-3,TGCGCCAGCAGCCCTCAACTAGGGGACACAGATACGCAGTATTTT,CASSPQLGDTDTQYF
NA,few,TRBV24-1,TRBJ2-1,TGTGCCACCAGTGAAGGAGTATCATACAATGAGCAGTTCTTC,CATSEGVSYNEQFF
NA,many,TRBV2,TRBJ2-1,TGTGCCAGCAGTGAATTGCTGTACAGCTCCTACAATGAGCAGTTCTTC,CASSELLYSSYNEQFF
TRBD2,NA,TRBV7-9,TRBJ2-1,TGTGCCAGCAGCTTAGCTGGACGGGAGGTCCATGAGCAGTTCTTC,CASSLAGREVHEQFF
TRBD2,few,TRBV27,TRBJ2-7,TGTGCCAGCAGCAGCGGGAGAAGCGAGCAGTACTTC,CASSSGRSEQYF
NA,NA,TRBV24-1,TRBJ2-1,TGTGCCACCAGTGACCGGACAGTACACAATGAGCAGTTCTTC,CATSDRTVHNEQFF
NA,once,TRBV4-2,TRBJ2-1,TGTGCCAGCAGCCCCCTCGTCCGTAATGAGCAGTTCTTC,CASSPLVRNEQFF
NA,few,TRBV9,TRBJ1-5,TGTGCCAGCAGCGTAGGTGGGTCACCCGATCAGCCCCAGCATTTT,CASSVGGSPDQPQHF
NA,few,TRBV7-2,TRBJ2-5,TGTGCCAGCAGCGTAGTGTCTTTAGGGACCCAGTACTTC,CASSVVSLGTQYF
TRBD2,many,TRBV5-5,TRBJ2-5,TGTGCCAGCAGCTTGGCCAGGACTAGTGTGGAGACCCAGTACTTC,CASSLARTSVETQYF
TRBD2,NA,TRBV20-1,TRBJ2-1,TGCAGTGCAGCTAGCGGGGGAGACAATGAGCAGTTCTTC,CSAASGGDNEQFF
TRBD2,NA,TRBV5-5,TRBJ2-2,TGTGCCAGCAGCTCACTAGCGGGGGACGGAAAGAGGGAGCTGTTTTTT,CASSSLAGDGKRELFF
NA,once,TRBV4-3,TRBJ2-1,TGCGCCAGCAGCCCGAATCGGGGCTCCTACAATGAGCAGTTCTTC,CASSPNRGSYNEQFF
NA,NA,TRBV4-1,TRBJ1-6,TGCGCCAGCAGCCAAGATACAGGGCAATCACCCCTCCACTTT,CASSQDTGQSPLHF
NA,NA,TRBV4-2,TRBJ2-2,TGTGCCAGCAGCCCTAACACGGTGGGGAACACCGGGGAGCTGTTTTTT,CASSPNTVGNTGELFF
TRBD1,NA,TRBV20-1,TRBJ1-2,TGCAGTGCTAACCCACAGGGGCCTGGCTACACCTTC,CSANPQGPGYTF
NA,NA,TRBV29-1,TRBJ1-4,TGCAGCGTTGAAACAGGGTCTACTGGTGAAAAACTGTTTTTT,CSVETGSTGEKLFF
TRBD2,NA,TRBV12-3/TRBV12-4,TRBJ2-7,TGTGCCAGCAGTCGGACTAGCGGCTACGGTTACGAGCAGTACTTC,CASSRTSGYGYEQYF
NA,many,TRBV2,TRBJ2-1,TGTGCCAGCAGTGGCCCGGGGTGGGCGAACTCCTACAATGAGCAGTTCTTC,CASSGPGWANSYNEQFF
NA,few,TRBV7-2,TRBJ2-2,TGTGCCAGCAGCTTCCTTACAGCGACCGGGGAGCTGTTTTTT,CASSFLTATGELFF
TRBD1,few,TRBV29-1,TRBJ2-6,TGCAGCGTCCCCGGGGACAGCTCTGGGGCCAACGTCCTGACTTTC,CSVPGDSSGANVLTF
NA,NA,TRBV4-2,TRBJ2-5,TGTGCCAGCAGCCCCGACTCGTCCAAAGAGACCCAGTACTTC,CASSPDSSKETQYF
NA,few,TRBV28,TRBJ1-5,TGTGCCAGCAGTTTCTTGGAGGGAGAGAATCAGCCCCAGCATTTT,CASSFLEGENQPQHF
NA,few,TRBV7-2,TRBJ2-5,TGTGCCAGCAGCCCCTTAGTCGTCAGCGAGACCCAGTACTTC,CASSPLVVSETQYF
TRBD2,few,TRBV28,TRBJ2-7,TGTGCCAGCAGTTTTGGGTTAGCGGGCACGGTCGAGCAGTACTTC,CASSFGLAGTVEQYF
NA,few,TRBV7-2,TRBJ2-1,TGTGCCAGCAGCTTAGCCTACTCCTACAATGAGCAGTTCTTC,CASSLAYSYNEQFF
NA,NA,TRBV5-1,TRBJ2-3,TGCGCCAGCAGCTTGTCTAGTCCTGCAGATACGCAGTATTTT,CASSLSSPADTQYF
TRBD1,NA,TRBV7-2,TRBJ2-7,TGTGCCAGCAGCTTTGTACAGGGGGTGTACGAGCAGTACTTC,CASSFVQGVYEQYF
NA,NA,TRBV6-1,TRBJ2-4,TGTGCCAGCAGGGCCGGGGCCCAGGGCATATGGGGGAACATTCAGTACTTC,CASRAGAQGIWGNIQYF
TRBD2,few,TRBV20-1,TRBJ2-5,TGCAGTGCGACCGGGACTAGCGGGGAGACCCAGTACTTC,CSATGTSGETQYF
NA,NA,TRBV12-3/TRBV12-4,TRBJ2-1,TGTGCCAGCAGTTTAGCGCAACTAGGCTCCTACAATGAGCAGTTCTTC,CASSLAQLGSYNEQFF
NA,NA,TRBV3-1,TRBJ2-4,TGTGCCAGCAGCCCGCAAGCTGTGGGAGCCAAAAACATTCAGTACTTC,CASSPQAVGAKNIQYF